The present TCR beta chain was sequenced within a study of blood T cell repertoires in COVID-19. Study-level background: The United States, Italy and Spain supplied acute and convalescent COVID-19 samples. Nucleic acid was either cDNA or gDNA, and it came from T cells, B-cell-depleted T cells, or PBMCs.

This clone has a single count. Under the authors' procedure: From reference gene primer amplification, estimates of nucleated cell counts were derived. The repertoire was sequenced with immunoSEQ multiplex PCR; TCRdb's copy has only in-frame clones and lacks some. The D gene and trimming were derived from the DNA, and the V and J assignments and clone size from that table. The sample shows about 280,000 clones, 89% of them seen only once. The sequencing input was peripheral blood. The origin of this receptor is a woman in her thirties or forties who had recovered from COVID-19.

The CDR3 DNA sequence: TGCGCCAGCAGCTCCTCCGGGACTACAGTGGGGGGTAGCTCCTACAATGAGCAGTTCTTC. Protein sequence: CASSSSGTTVGGSSYNEQFF. The genes are TRBV5-1 and TRBJ2-1; 7 bases are a match to TRBD2. Germline V gives CDR1 SGHRS, CDR2 YFSETQ. The CDR3 runs 20 residues. Unmatched junction bases numbered 18, after V lost 3 bases and J lost 0 bases.